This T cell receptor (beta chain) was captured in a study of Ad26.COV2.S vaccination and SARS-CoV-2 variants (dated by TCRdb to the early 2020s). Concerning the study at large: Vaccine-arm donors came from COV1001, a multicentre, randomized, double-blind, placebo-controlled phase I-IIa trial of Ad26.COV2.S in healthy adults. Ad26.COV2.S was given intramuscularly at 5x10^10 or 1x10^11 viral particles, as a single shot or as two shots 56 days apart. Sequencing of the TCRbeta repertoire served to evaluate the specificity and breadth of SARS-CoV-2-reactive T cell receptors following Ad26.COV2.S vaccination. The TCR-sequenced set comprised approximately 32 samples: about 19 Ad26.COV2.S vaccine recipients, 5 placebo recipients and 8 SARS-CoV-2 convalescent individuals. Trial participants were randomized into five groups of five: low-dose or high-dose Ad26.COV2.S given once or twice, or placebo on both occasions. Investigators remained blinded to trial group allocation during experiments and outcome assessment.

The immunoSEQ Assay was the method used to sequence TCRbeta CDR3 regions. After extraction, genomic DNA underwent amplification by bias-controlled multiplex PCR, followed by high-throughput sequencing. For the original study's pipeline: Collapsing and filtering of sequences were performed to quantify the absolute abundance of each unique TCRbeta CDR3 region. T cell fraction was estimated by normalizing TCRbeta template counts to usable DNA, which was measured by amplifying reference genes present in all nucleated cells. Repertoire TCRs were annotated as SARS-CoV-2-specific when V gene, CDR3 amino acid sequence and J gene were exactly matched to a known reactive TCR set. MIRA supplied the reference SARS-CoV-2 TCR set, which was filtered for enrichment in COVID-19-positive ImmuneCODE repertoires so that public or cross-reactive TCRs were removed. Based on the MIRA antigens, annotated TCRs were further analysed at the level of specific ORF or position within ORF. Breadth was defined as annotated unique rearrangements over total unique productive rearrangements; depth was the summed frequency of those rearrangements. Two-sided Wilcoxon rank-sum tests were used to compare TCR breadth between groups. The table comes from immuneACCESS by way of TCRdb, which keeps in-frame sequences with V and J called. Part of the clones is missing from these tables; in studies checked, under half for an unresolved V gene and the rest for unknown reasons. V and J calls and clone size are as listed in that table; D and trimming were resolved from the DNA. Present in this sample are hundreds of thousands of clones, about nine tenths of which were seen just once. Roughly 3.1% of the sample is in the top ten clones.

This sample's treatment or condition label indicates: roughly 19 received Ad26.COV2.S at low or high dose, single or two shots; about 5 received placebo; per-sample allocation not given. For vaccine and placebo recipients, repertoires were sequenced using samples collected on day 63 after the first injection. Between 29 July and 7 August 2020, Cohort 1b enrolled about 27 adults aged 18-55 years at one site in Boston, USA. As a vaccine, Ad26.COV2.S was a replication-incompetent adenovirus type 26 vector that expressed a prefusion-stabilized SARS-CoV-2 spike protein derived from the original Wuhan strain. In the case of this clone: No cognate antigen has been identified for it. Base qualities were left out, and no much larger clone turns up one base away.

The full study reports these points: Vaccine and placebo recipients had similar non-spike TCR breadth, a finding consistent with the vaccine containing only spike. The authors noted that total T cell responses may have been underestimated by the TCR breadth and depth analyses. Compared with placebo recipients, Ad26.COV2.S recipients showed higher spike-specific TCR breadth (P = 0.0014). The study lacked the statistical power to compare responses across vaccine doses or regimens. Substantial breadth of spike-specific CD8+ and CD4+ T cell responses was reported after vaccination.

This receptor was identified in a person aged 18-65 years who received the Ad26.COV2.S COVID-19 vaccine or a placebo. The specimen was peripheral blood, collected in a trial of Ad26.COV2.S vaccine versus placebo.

The CDR3 region has the sequence CASSSTSGQGLFYEQYF. The nucleotides read TGTGCCAGCAGCTCCACCTCTGGACAGGGGCTCTTCTACGAGCAGTACTTC. The chain is encoded by TRBV11-2 joined to TRBJ2-7; 9 of the junction bases match TRBD1. CDR1 SGHAT and CDR2 FQNNGV were looked up in the germline V gene. V loses 4 bases at its end and J loses 3 bases; junction bases beyond the gene matches: 13. The CDR3 runs 17 residues from the cysteine to the phenylalanine. Only the CDR3 portion is preserved as DNA: 51 bases, with reading frame beginning at the first base.